These 30 T cell receptor beta chains originate from one sample sequenced in a study of cytomegalovirus exposure and HLA in healthy donors. The PCR used 60 Vbeta and 13 Jbeta primers. Profiled with immunoSEQ multiplex PCR; TCRdb holds only in-frame clones, not every one. The sample yields fewer than 200,000 clones, approximately 77% seen once. Sequencing used PBMCs. The source of these receptors is a male donor in good health and CMV-seronegative.

The V and J genes are TRBV10-1 and TRBJ1-1; D is undetermined. Trimming left V 5 bases short and J 5 bases short, with 12 bases between. CDR1 is WNHNN and CDR2 is SYGVQD in the germline V gene (reference sequence). This CDR3 is 13 amino acids long. The CDR3, as DNA: TGCGCCAGCAGTCCTAAGGCGGGGACTGAAGCTTTCTTT. Protein product: CASSPKAGTEAFF.

In its sample, this clone was seen a few times. This rearrangement joins TRBV7-3 to TRBJ2-1; 9 bases are shared with TRBD2. The CDR3 consists of 14 residues. The trim removed 1 base at V and 7 bases at J, leaving 2 bases unmatched. Germline CDR1 and CDR2: SGHTA and FQGTGA. The CDR3 DNA follows: TGTGCCAGCAGCTTAAGCGGGGGGGGGAATGAGCAGTTCTTC. It translates to CASSLSGGGNEQFF.

This chain uses TRBV28 with TRBJ1-2, with D uncertain. The length of the CDR3 is 12 residues. Trimming left V 7 bases short and J 4 bases short, with 10 bases between. Germline lookup yields CDR1 MDHEN and CDR2 SYDVKM. CDR3 residues: CASMMRRYGYTF. For the CDR3, the DNA is TGTGCCAGCATGATGCGTCGCTATGGCTACACCTTC.

V is TRBV5-1 and J is TRBJ2-3; 8 nucleotides agree with TRBD2. This CDR3 is built from 15 residues. Trimming cost V 4 bases and J 0 bases; bases outside gene matches: 4. Germline-derived CDR1 and CDR2 are SGHRS and YFSETQ. CDR3 sequence: CASSPGLASTDTQYF. The CDR3 DNA reads TGCGCCAGCAGCCCAGGACTAGCTAGCACAGATACGCAGTATTTT.

This clone showed up just once. V is TRBV10-3 and J is TRBJ1-6; D call uncertain. The V end lost 8 bases, the J end lost 10 bases, and 18 bases lay between the germline ends. Germline V gives CDR1 ENHRY, CDR2 SYGVKD. The CDR3 runs 14 residues. CDR3 sequence (DNA): TGTGCCATCCTCGACGAAGGAGTCGACTCACCCCTCCACTTT. This encodes CAILDEGVDSPLHF.

The chain recombines TRBV19 with TRBJ1-5; no clear D gene. Looked up from germline, CDR1 is LNHDA and CDR2 is SQIVND (reference sequence). The CDR3 loop spans 13 amino acids. With 7 bases removed from V and 0 bases from J, the gap between germline ends came to 7 bases. CDR3 loop: CASIGDSNQPQHF. CDR3 bases: TGTGCCAGTATCGGGGATAGCAATCAGCCCCAGCATTTT.

The chain links TRBV5-4 to TRBJ2-1; 11 bases agree with TRBD2. Germline CDR1 is SGHNT and CDR2 is YYREEE (reference sequence). V was clipped by 7 bases and J by 8 bases; unmatched bases: 11. This CDR3 comprises 15 residues. As DNA, the CDR3 is TGTGCCAGCTCGGTTCTAGCGGGAGGAGGTGATGAGCAGTTCTTC. Protein: CASSVLAGGGDEQFF. Together with reference TRBV5-4 and TRBJ2-1, the CDR3 gives the full variable domain: ETGVTQSPTHLIKTRGQQVTLRCSSQSGHNTVSWYQQALGQGPQFIFQYYREEENGRGNFPPRFSGLQFPNYSSELNVNALELDDSALYLCASSVLAGGGDEQFFGPGTRLTVL.

The V call is TRBV14, the J call TRBJ1-1; TRBD1 is a possible D gene (6 bases). The germline V gene has CDR1 SGHDN and CDR2 FVKESK. The CDR3 extends over 16 amino acids. With 4 bases removed from V and 3 bases from J, the gap between germline ends came to 18 bases. This CDR3 is CASSLSTGRTYTEAFF. The CDR3 nucleotides are TGTGCCAGCAGCCTGTCAACAGGGAGAACCTACACTGAAGCTTTCTTT.

This chain uses TRBV27 with TRBJ2-3; no firm D call. This CDR3 has 13 residues. V shed 5 bases and J shed 8 bases, with 14 bases lying between them. CDR1 and CDR2 from the germline V gene are MNHEY and SMNVEV (reference sequence). CDR3 amino acids: CASSGQWLGTQYF. DNA of the CDR3: TGTGCCAGCAGTGGGCAGTGGTTGGGTACGCAGTATTTT.

The rearrangement links TRBV10-3 to TRBJ2-7, with TRBD1 identical over 10 bases. The CDR3 runs 14 residues. V trimming: 8 bases; J trimming: 3 bases; junction bases outside the gene matches: 7. Germline V gene sequence: CDR1 ENHRY, CDR2 SYGVKD. CDR3 region: CAISGTGEYYEQYF. CDR3 DNA sequence: TGTGCCATCTCCGGGACAGGGGAGTACTACGAGCAGTACTTC.

The V and J genes are TRBV18 and TRBJ1-2; TRBD1 aligns across 10 bases. V shed 6 bases, J shed 2 bases, and the junction held 6 bases outside the gene matches. CDR1 is KGHSH and CDR2 is LQKENI in the germline V gene. The CDR3 totals 15 residues. The CDR3 DNA reads TGTGCCAGCTCCCCATTGGGACAGGGGAACTATGGCTACACCTTC. Translation gives CASSPLGQGNYGYTF.

As regards this clone: One junction end does not reproduce the germline sequence, and a read error may be involved. The genes are TRBV7-9 and TRBJ2-2; 11 bases are shared with TRBD2. CDR3 length: 19 amino acids. From germline, CDR1 is SEHNR and CDR2 FQNEAQ (reference sequence). This CDR3 is CSSSNPTSGGLYSTGELFF. The CDR3, as DNA: TGTTCCAGCAGCAACCCTACTAGCGGGGGTCTTTATAGCACCGGGGAGCTGTTTTTT.

The chain uses TRBV6-6 and TRBJ1-5; weak D call: TRBD1 (6 bases). The CDR3 runs 16 residues. Trimming cost V 6 bases and J 5 bases, with 20 bases left between them. Germline values: CDR1 MNHNY, CDR2 SVGAGI (reference sequence). In nucleotides, the CDR3 is TGTGCCAGCAGCATAATCAGACAGGACCATGATCAGCCCCAGCATTTT. Its protein is CASSIIRQDHDQPQHF.

The chain recombines TRBV12-5 with TRBJ1-1; 8 bases agree with TRBD1. There are 15 residues in the CDR3. In germline, CDR1 is LGHNT, CDR2 FRNRAP. With V trimmed by 4 bases and J by 4 bases, 8 bases remained unmatched. The CDR3 sequence: CASGSPGGRGTEAFF. CDR3 coding DNA: TGTGCTAGTGGTTCCCCAGGGGGCCGCGGCACTGAAGCTTTCTTT.

This clone was detected only once. The junction and the germline gene differ at one end; a read error may be behind it. This sequence joins TRBV28 and TRBJ1-5; a possible D gene is TRBD1 (5 bases). Per germline, CDR1 MDHEN and CDR2 SYDVKM. The CDR3 is 12 residues long. The CDR3 bases are TGCGCGGGGGGGAGCTCCTATCAGCCCCAGCATTTT. As protein: CAGGSSYQPQHF.

V and J are TRBV19 and TRBJ2-7; 8 positions agree with TRBD2. Germline V gene sequence: CDR1 LNHDA, CDR2 SQIVND (reference sequence). The CDR3 totals 16 residues. V shed 6 bases and J 2 bases; nucleotides not matched to a gene: 12. DNA for the CDR3: TGTGCCAGTAGCTTCACTAGCGGATCGCTGGCCTACGAGCAGTACTTC. It translates to CASSFTSGSLAYEQYF.

This chain joins TRBV6-5 and TRBJ1-2; D possibly corresponds to TRBD1 (6 bases). V was shortened by 6 bases and J by 2 bases, with 10 bases between the two germline ends. This CDR3 has 13 amino acids. From germline, CDR1 is MNHEY and CDR2 SVGAGI. DNA of the CDR3: TGTGCCAGCAGACCGACAGGAAACTATGGCTACACCTTC. This codes for CASRPTGNYGYTF.

The rearrangement links TRBV4-2 to TRBJ2-7; 10 positions match TRBD2. Germline V gives CDR1 LGHNA, CDR2 YNFKEQ. The CDR3 is made up of 16 amino acids. J gave up 2 bases and V 0 bases, and 4 bases lay outside the gene matches. CDR3 in DNA: TGTGCCAGCAGCCAAGACTCCAGCGGGGGGGCCTACGAGCAGTACTTC. Translated: CASSQDSSGGAYEQYF.

The J gene is TRBJ2-1, the V gene TRBV9, with 7 bases aligning to TRBD2. The junction had 4 bases not matched to a gene; V was cut back by 4 bases and J by 0 bases. The CDR3 consists of 15 residues. CDR1 and CDR2 (germline): SGDLS, YYNGEE. DNA for the CDR3: TGTGCCAGCAGCATCGGCGGGAGCTCCTACAATGAGCAGTTCTTC. Its translation: CASSIGGSSYNEQFF.

The chain has TRBV30 and TRBJ2-2, with D perhaps matching TRBD2 (5 bases). Per the germline V gene, CDR1 is GTSNPN and CDR2 is SVGIG (reference sequence). The CDR3 sequence is 13 residues long. Trimming stripped 2 bases from V and 7 bases from J, with 11 bases between. The CDR3 protein is CAWSPVRGGELFF. The CDR3 DNA reads TGTGCCTGGAGTCCCGTACGGGGCGGGGAGCTGTTTTTT.

The chain carries TRBV4-2 and TRBJ2-5; perhaps TRBD2 as D (6 bases). Trimming took 1 base from V and 1 from J, leaving 10 bases between them. The CDR3 extends over 15 amino acids. Per germline, CDR1 LGHNA and CDR2 YNFKEQ. CDR3 coding DNA: TGTGCCAGCAGCCAAGCCCGGGACTTCCAAGAGACCCAGTACTTC. Protein sequence: CASSQARDFQETQYF.

The CDR3: CASSRGNEKLFF. The CDR3 bases are TGTGCCAGCAGTAGGGGTAATGAAAAACTGTTTTTT. The rearrangement joins TRBV7-6 to TRBJ1-4; D perhaps matches TRBD1 (5 bases). Germline V gene data show CDR1 as SGHVS and CDR2 as FNYEAQ. Trimming took off 6 bases at V and 4 bases at J, with 6 bases between the two ends. CDR3 length: 12 amino acids.

This chain uses TRBV28 with TRBJ2-7; 7 bases line up with TRBD1. This CDR3 comprises 17 residues. CDR1 and CDR2 (germline): MDHEN, SYDVKM. Trimming at V came to 5 bases and at J to 5 bases, leaving 18 bases not matched to a gene. CDR3 coding DNA: TGTGCCAGCAGTCTGATGCTAAGACTGGCAGGGGGTGACGAGCAGTACTTC. Translation: CASSLMLRLAGGDEQYF.

The chain combines TRBV5-5 with TRBJ1-4; no clear D. CDR1 and CDR2 (germline): SGHKS, YYEKEE (reference sequence). The CDR3 has 14 residues. Between the trimmed V and J ends, which lost 0 bases and 4 bases, there was a span of 7 bases. CDR3 region: CASSLDSNNEKLFF. The CDR3 region has the DNA TGTGCCAGCAGCTTGGACAGTAATAATGAAAAACTGTTTTTT.

The CDR3 is CASSPERRGVDGYTF. As DNA, the CDR3 is TGTGCCAGCTCACCGGAGCGCAGGGGTGTGGATGGCTACACCTTC. V and J are TRBV18 and TRBJ1-2; D perhaps matches TRBD1 (6 bases). Trimming took 3 bases from V and 6 from J, leaving 17 bases between them. The CDR3 contains 15 residues. CDR1 and CDR2 from the germline V gene are KGHSH and LQKENI.

The chain uses TRBV5-6 and TRBJ1-2; no reliable D call. The germline V and J ends were trimmed by 3 bases and 3 bases, with 9 bases remaining between them. Germline V gene sequence: CDR1 SGHDT, CDR2 YYEEEE. This CDR3 is 13 amino acids long. The CDR3: CASSSQAHYGYTF. The DNA of the CDR3 is TGTGCCAGCAGCTCCCAGGCCCACTATGGCTACACCTTC.

This chain joins TRBV27 and TRBJ2-7; 9 nucleotides line up with TRBD1. V lost 6 bases, J lost 3 bases, and 6 bases stayed unmatched. This CDR3 is 14 amino acids long. Looked up from germline, CDR1 is MNHEY and CDR2 is SMNVEV (reference sequence). CDR3 DNA: TGTGCCAGCAGAAGCCGGGACAGGGACTACGAGCAGTACTTC. This sequence encodes CASRSRDRDYEQYF.

The chain combines TRBV15 with TRBJ1-1, with unresolved D. The CDR3 length is 12 residues. Germline assignment: CDR1 LNHNV and CDR2 YYDKDF (reference sequence). With 0 bases removed from V and 6 bases from J, the gap between germline ends came to 5 bases. CDR3: CATSRERAEAFF. The CDR3 nucleotides read TGTGCCACCAGCAGAGAGAGGGCTGAAGCTTTCTTT.

The gene calls are TRBV5-1 and TRBJ2-3, with D possibly TRBD2 on 6 matching bases. CDR3 length equals 14 residues. Germline V gene sequence: CDR1 SGHRS, CDR2 YFSETQ. The germline V and J ends were trimmed by 6 bases and 1 base, with 12 bases remaining between them. Here the CDR3 DNA reads TGCGCCAGCACCACTAGCTATGGCACAGATACGCAGTATTTT. Protein sequence: CASTTSYGTDTQYF. The variable domain in full, with the rest retrieved from reference TRBV5-1 and TRBJ2-3, is KAGVTQTPRYLIKTRGQQVTLSCSPISGHRSVSWYQQTPGQGLQFLFEYFSETQRNKGNFPGRFSGRQFSNSRSEMNVSTLELGDSALYLCASTTSYGTDTQYFGPGTRLTVL.

This clone occurred a few times. The chain combines TRBV6-1 with TRBJ2-7, with 7 bases aligning to TRBD2. CDR1 is MNHNS, CDR2 SASEGT, per germline. The CDR3 loop spans 15 amino acids. V dropped 4 bases and J dropped 5; count of bases not matched to a gene: 11. The CDR3 reads CASSALGGRRDEQYF. DNA of the CDR3: TGTGCCAGCAGTGCCCTCGGCGGGAGAAGGGACGAGCAGTACTTC.